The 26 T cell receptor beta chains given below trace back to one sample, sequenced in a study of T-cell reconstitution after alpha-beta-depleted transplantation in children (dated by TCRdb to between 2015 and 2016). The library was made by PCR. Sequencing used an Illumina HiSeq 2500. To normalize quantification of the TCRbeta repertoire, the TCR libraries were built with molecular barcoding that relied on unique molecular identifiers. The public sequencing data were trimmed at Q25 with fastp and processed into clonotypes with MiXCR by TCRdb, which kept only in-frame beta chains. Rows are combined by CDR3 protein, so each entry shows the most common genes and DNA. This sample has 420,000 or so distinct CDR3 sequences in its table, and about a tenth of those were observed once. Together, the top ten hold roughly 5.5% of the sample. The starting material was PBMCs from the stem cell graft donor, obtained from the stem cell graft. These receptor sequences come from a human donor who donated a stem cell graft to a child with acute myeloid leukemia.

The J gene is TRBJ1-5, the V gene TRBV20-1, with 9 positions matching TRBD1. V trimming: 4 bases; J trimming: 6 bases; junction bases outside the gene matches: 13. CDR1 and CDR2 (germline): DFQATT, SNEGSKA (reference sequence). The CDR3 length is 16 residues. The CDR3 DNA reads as TGCAGTGCTACCCGGGACAGGGTGGGGGGCACTCAGCCCCAGCATTTT. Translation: CSATRDRVGGTQPQHF.

This chain's CDR3 is CASSAGETEAFF. The CDR3 DNA is TGTGCCAGCAGTGCCGGGGAAACTGAAGCTTTCTTT. The chain is built from TRBV6-5 and TRBJ1-1; D unclear. The germline V gene encodes CDR1 MNHEY and CDR2 SVGAGI. The CDR3 is made up of 12 amino acids. Trimming cost V 5 bases and J 5 bases, with 9 bases left between them.

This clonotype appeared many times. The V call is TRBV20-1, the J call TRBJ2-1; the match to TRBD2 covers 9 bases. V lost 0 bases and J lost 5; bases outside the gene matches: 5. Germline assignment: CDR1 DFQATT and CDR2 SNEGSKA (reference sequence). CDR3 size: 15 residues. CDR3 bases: TGCAGTGCTAGAGATGCTAGCGGGATTAACAATGAGCAGTTCTTC. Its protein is CSARDASGINNEQFF.

CDR3: CSARLGYQETQYF. CDR3 coding DNA: TGCAGTGCTAGATTGGGTTACCAAGAGACCCAGTACTTC. This sequence joins TRBV20-1 and TRBJ2-5, with no clear D. Deletions cut 2 bases from V and 0 bases from J, with 7 bases between. CDR1 DFQATT and CDR2 SNEGSKA come from the germline V gene (reference sequence). The CDR3 runs 13 residues.

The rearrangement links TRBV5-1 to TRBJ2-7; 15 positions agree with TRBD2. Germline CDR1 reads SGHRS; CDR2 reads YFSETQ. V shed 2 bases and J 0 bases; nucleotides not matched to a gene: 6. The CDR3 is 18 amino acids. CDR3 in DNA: TGCGCCAGCAGCTTCGGGACTAGCGGGAGGCTGGCCTCCTACGAGCAGTACTTC. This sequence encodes CASSFGTSGRLASYEQYF.

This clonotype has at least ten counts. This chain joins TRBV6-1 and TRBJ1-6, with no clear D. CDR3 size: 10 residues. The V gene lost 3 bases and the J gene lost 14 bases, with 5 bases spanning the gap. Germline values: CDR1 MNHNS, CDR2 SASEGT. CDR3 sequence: CASSDRALHF. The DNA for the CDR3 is TGTGCCAGCAGTGATCGGGCCCTCCACTTT.

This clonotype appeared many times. The CDR3, as DNA: TGCAGTGCTAGAGAGAGGGGGGATCCACCCCTCCACTTT. It is translated as CSARERGDPPLHF. The chain links TRBV20-1 to TRBJ1-6; D possibly corresponds to TRBD1 (6 bases). CDR1 and CDR2 (germline): DFQATT, SNEGSKA (reference sequence). The CDR3 contains 13 residues. Trimming removed 0 bases from V and 11 bases from J, with 11 bases in between.

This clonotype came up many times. The CDR3 reads CASSLQPSGSYNEQFF. The CDR3 DNA is TGCGCCAGCAGCCTGCAGCCTAGCGGGAGTTACAATGAGCAGTTCTTC. The genes are TRBV4-3 and TRBJ2-1; TRBD2 matches at 10 bases. Trimming at V came to 4 bases and at J to 4 bases, leaving 7 bases not matched to a gene. Germline V gives CDR1 LGHNA, CDR2 YSLEER. The length of the CDR3 is 16 residues.

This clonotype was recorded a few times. DNA of the CDR3: TGTGCCAGCAATACAGGGTCGAGCAATCAGCCCCAGCATTTT. As protein: CASNTGSSNQPQHF. The gene calls are TRBV12-3 or TRBV12-4 and TRBJ1-5, with D maybe TRBD1 (6 bases). This CDR3 contains 14 residues. V was shortened by 7 bases and J by 1 base, with 11 bases between the two germline ends.

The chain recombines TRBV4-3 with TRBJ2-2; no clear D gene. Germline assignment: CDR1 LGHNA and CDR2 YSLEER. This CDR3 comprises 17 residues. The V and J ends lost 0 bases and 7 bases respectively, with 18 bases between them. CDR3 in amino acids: CASSQEEPATVDGELFF. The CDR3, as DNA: TGCGCCAGCAGCCAAGAAGAACCGGCGACCGTGGACGGGGAGCTGTTTTTT.

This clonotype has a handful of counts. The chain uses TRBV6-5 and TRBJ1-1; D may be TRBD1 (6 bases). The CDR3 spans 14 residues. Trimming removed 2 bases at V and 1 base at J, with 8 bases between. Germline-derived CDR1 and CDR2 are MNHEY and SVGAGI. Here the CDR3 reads CASSYVQGNTEAFF. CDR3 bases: TGTGCCAGCAGTTACGTACAGGGGAACACTGAAGCTTTCTTT.

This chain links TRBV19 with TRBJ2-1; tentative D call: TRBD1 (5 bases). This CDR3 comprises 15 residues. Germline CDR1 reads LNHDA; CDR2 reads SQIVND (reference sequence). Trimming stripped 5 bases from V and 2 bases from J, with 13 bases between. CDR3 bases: TGTGCCAGTAGTCCCGCGGTAGGGGCCTACAATGAGCAGTTCTTC. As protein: CASSPAVGAYNEQFF.

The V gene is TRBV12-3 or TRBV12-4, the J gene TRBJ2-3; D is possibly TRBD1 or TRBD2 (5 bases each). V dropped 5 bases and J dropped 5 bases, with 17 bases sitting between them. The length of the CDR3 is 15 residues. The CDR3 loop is CASSQAGDPGDTQYF. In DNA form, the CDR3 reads TGTGCCAGCAGTCAAGCCGGGGACCCGGGAGATACGCAGTATTTT.

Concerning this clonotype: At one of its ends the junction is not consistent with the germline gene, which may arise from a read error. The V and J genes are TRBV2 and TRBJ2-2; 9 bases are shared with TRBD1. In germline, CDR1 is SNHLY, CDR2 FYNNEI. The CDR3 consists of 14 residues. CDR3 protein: CASRPGQGTAELFF. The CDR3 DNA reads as TGTGCCAGCAGGCCGGGACAGGGCACCGCGGAGCTGTTTTTT. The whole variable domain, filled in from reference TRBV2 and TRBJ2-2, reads EPEVTQTPSHQVTQMGQEVILRCVPISNHLYFYWYRQILGQKVEFLVSFYNNEISEKSEIFDDQFSVERPDGSNFTLKIRSTKLEDSAMYFCASRPGQGTAELFFGEGSRLTVL.

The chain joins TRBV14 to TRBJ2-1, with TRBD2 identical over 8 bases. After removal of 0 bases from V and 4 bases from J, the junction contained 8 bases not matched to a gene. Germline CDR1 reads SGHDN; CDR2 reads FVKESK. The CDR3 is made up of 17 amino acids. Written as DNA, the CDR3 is TGTGCCAGCAGCCAAGATGGTACTAGCGGAGCTTACAATGAGCAGTTCTTC. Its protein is CASSQDGTSGAYNEQFF. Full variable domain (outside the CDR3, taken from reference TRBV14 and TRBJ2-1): EAGVTQFPSHSVIEKGQTVTLRCDPISGHDNLYWYRRVMGKEIKFLLHFVKESKQDESGMPNNRFLAERTGGTYSTLKVQPAELEDSGVYFCASSQDGTSGAYNEQFFGPGTRLTVL.

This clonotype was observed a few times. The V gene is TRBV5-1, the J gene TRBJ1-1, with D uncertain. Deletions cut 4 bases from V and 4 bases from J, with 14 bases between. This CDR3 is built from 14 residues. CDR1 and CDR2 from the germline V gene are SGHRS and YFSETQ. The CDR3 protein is CASSRTEPTTEAFF. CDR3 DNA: TGCGCCAGCAGCCGGACCGAGCCCACCACTGAAGCTTTCTTT. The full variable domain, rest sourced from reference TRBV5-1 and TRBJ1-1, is KAGVTQTPRYLIKTRGQQVTLSCSPISGHRSVSWYQQTPGQGLQFLFEYFSETQRNKGNFPGRFSGRQFSNSRSEMNVSTLELGDSALYLCASSRTEPTTEAFFGQGTRLTVV.

CDR3 loop: CASSSRDRVSYGYTF. CDR3 coding DNA: TGTGCCAGCAGTTCGAGGGACAGGGTTTCCTATGGCTACACCTTC. The chain has TRBV6-5 and TRBJ1-2; 9 bases align to TRBD1. The CDR3 has 15 residues. The germline CDR1 and CDR2 sequences are MNHEY and SVGAGI. The V and J ends lost 4 bases and 4 bases, in that order; junction bases with no gene match: 7.

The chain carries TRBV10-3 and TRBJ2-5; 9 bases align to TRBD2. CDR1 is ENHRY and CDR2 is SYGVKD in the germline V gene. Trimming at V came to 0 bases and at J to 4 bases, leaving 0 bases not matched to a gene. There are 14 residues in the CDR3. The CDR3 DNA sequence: TGTGCCATCAGTGAGTCGGGACTAGCAGAGACCCAGTACTTC. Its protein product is CAISESGLAETQYF.

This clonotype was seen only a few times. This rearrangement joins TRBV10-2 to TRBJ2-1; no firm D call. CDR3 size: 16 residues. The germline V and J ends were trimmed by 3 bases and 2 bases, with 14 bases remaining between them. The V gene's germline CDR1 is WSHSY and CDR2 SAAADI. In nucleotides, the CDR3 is TGCGCCAGCAGTGACCTAGTAGGCGTCCCCTACAATGAGCAGTTCTTC. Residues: CASSDLVGVPYNEQFF.

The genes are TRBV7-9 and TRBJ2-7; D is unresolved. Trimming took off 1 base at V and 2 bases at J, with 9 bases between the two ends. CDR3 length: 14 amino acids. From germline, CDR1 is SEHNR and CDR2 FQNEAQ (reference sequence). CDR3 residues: CASSLVFGPYEQYV. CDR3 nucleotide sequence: TGTGCCAGCAGCTTAGTGTTTGGTCCCTACGAGCAGTACGTC.

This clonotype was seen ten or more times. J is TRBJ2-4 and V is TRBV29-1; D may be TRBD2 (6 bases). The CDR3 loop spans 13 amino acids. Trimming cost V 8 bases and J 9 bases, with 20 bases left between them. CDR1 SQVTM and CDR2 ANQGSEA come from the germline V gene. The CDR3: CSFLRSAGSIQYF. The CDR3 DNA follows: TGCAGCTTCCTGAGGTCAGCCGGGAGCATTCAGTACTTC.

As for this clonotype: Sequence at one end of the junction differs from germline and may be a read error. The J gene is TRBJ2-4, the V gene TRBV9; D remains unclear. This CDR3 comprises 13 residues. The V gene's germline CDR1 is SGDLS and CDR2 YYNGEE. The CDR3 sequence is CASSAPTENSQYF. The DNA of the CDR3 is TGTGCCAGCAGCGCACCCACAGAAAACAGTCAGTACTTC.

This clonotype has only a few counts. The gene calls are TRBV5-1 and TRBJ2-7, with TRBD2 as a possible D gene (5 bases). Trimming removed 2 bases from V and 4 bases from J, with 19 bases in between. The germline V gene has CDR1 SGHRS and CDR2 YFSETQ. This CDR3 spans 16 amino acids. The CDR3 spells CASSLTRSGGDYEQYF. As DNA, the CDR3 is TGCGCCAGCAGCTTAACTAGGAGCGGAGGAGATTACGAGCAGTACTTC.

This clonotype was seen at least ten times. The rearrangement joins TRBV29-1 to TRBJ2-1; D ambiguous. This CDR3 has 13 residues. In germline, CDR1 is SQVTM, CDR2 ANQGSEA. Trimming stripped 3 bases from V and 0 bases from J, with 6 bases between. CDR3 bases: TGCAGCGTTGACTACAGCTCCTACAATGAGCAGTTCTTC. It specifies CSVDYSSYNEQFF.

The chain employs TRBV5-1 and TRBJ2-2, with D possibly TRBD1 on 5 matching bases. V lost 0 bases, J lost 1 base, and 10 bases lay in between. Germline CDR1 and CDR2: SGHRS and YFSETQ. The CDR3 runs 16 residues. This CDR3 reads CASSLAGQGNTGELFF. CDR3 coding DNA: TGCGCCAGCAGCTTGGCCGGGCAGGGGAACACCGGGGAGCTGTTTTTT. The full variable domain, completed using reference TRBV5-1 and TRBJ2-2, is KAGVTQTPRYLIKTRGQQVTLSCSPISGHRSVSWYQQTPGQGLQFLFEYFSETQRNKGNFPGRFSGRQFSNSRSEMNVSTLELGDSALYLCASSLAGQGNTGELFFGEGSRLTVL.

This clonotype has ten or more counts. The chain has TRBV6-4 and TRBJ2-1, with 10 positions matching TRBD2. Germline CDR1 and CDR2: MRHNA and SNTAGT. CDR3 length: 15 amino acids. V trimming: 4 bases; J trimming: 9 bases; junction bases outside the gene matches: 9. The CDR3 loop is CASSVEAGGPGEQFF. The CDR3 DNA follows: TGTGCCAGCAGTGTGGAAGCGGGAGGGCCCGGTGAGCAGTTCTTC.